These 4 T cell receptor beta chains were all obtained from the same sample, sequenced in a study of blood T cell repertoires in COVID-19. Here immunoSEQ multiplex PCR was the method, and the copy in TCRdb shows in-frame clones only, minus some. The sample holds a few hundred thousand clones, 85% to 90% seen once. The sample comprised peripheral blood. Receptors originate from a man aged 18-30 years with active or convalescent COVID-19.

DNA for the CDR3: TGTGCCACCAGCAGAGAAACAGGGGACTATGGCTACACCTTC. Translated: CATSRETGDYGYTF. V gene TRBV15 combines with J gene TRBJ1-2; 7 bases line up with TRBD1. The germline V gene has CDR1 LNHNV and CDR2 YYDKDF (reference sequence). This CDR3 is 14 amino acids long. The junction had 1 base not matched to a gene; V was cut back by 0 bases and J by 3 bases.

The J gene is TRBJ1-3, the V gene TRBV30; 7 bases map to TRBD1. V dropped 6 bases and J dropped 1; count of bases not matched to a gene: 9. Germline V gene sequence: CDR1 GTSNPN, CDR2 SVGIG (reference sequence). This CDR3 has 15 amino acids. The CDR3 region has the DNA TGTGCCTGCACTCCAGGGGGTTGGTCTGGAAACACCATATATTTT. This encodes CACTPGGWSGNTIYF.

V and J are TRBV19 and TRBJ1-4; 7 nucleotides line up with TRBD1. The CDR3 has 15 residues. Germline CDR1 LNHDA, CDR2 SQIVND (reference sequence). V was clipped by 7 bases and J by 7 bases; unmatched bases: 12. The DNA for the CDR3 is TGTGCCAGTACCGAAAGACAGGGCAGGGGTGAAAAACTGTTTTTT. It specifies CASTERQGRGEKLFF.

This chain joins TRBV9 and TRBJ1-5, with D uncertain. Trimming left V 0 bases short and J 0 bases short, with 7 bases between. In germline, CDR1 is SGDLS, CDR2 YYNGEE. This CDR3 contains 15 residues. As DNA, the CDR3 is TGTGCCAGCAGCGTAGAACCAGGTAGCAATCAGCCCCAGCATTTT. This gives the protein CASSVEPGSNQPQHF.